A single sample is the source of the 13 T cell receptor beta chains below, sequenced in a study of Ad26.COV2.S vaccination and SARS-CoV-2 variants. Treatment indicated: around 19 received Ad26.COV2.S at low or high dose, single or two shots; several received placebo; per-sample allocation not given. All samples were drawn on day 63, counting from the first vaccine or placebo injection. TCRdb's copy holds only in-frame clones and misses some; the assay was immunoSEQ multiplex PCR. The sample includes 350,000 to 600,000 clones, around 89% seen only once; the top ten take 1.7%. Specimen: peripheral blood, collected in a trial of Ad26.COV2.S vaccine versus placebo. These receptors came from a person between 18 and 65 years old who received the Ad26.COV2.S COVID-19 vaccine or a placebo.

The rearrangement joins TRBV18 to TRBJ2-1; 9 positions match TRBD1. Per germline, CDR1 KGHSH and CDR2 LQKENI. The CDR3 extends over 14 amino acids. The junction had 4 bases not matched to a gene; V was cut back by 3 bases and J by 7 bases. CDR3 loop: CASSPTGGRNEQFF. The CDR3 coding sequence is TGTGCCAGCTCACCGACAGGGGGTAGGAATGAGCAGTTCTTC.

The CDR3 DNA reads TGTGCCAGCAGCGTAGAACCTATCAACACCTACGAGCAGTACTTC. Translating gives CASSVEPINTYEQYF. The chain uses TRBV9 and TRBJ2-7; no clear D. With 0 bases removed from V and 2 bases from J, the gap between germline ends came to 12 bases. Germline V gives CDR1 SGDLS, CDR2 YYNGEE. The CDR3 has 15 amino acids.

The rearrangement uses TRBV5-1 and TRBJ2-7; 8 bases are shared with TRBD2. The V gene end was trimmed by 4 bases and the J gene end by 0 bases; junction bases not matched to a gene: 12. The CDR3 is 17 residues long. Germline V lookup: CDR1 SGHRS, CDR2 YFSETQ. The CDR3 DNA reads TGCGCCAGCAGCAAAGCCGGACTAGCTCCGCTCTCCTACGAGCAGTACTTC. This gives the protein CASSKAGLAPLSYEQYF.

The rearrangement uses TRBV18 and TRBJ1-2, with 7 bases fitting TRBD1. Germline V gene sequence: CDR1 KGHSH, CDR2 LQKENI. V gave up 5 bases and J gave up 4 bases; unmatched junction bases: 4. The CDR3 spans 13 residues. The CDR3 here is CASSTDRAYGYTF. For the CDR3, the DNA is TGTGCCAGCTCAACAGACAGGGCCTATGGCTACACCTTC.

This rearrangement joins TRBV11-1 to TRBJ2-3; 8 nucleotides agree with TRBD2. The V and J ends lost 5 bases and 1 base, in that order; junction bases with no gene match: 5. Germline CDR1 and CDR2: SGHAT and FQDESV (reference sequence). The CDR3 covers 15 residues. This CDR3 reads CASSPLAGRTDTQYF. Here the CDR3 DNA reads TGTGCCAGCAGCCCCCTAGCGGGCCGCACAGATACGCAGTATTTT.

The chain is built from TRBV2 and TRBJ2-7; 16 bases line up with TRBD2. Germline V gene sequence: CDR1 SNHLY, CDR2 FYNNEI. J gave up 3 bases and V 5 bases, and 7 bases lay outside the gene matches. This CDR3 region has 17 residues. As DNA, the CDR3 is TGTGCCAGCAGTTTTCCGGGACTAGCGGGAGGGGGCTACGAGCAGTACTTC. This sequence encodes CASSFPGLAGGGYEQYF. Using reference TRBV2 and TRBJ2-7 for the parts outside the CDR3, the full variable domain is EPEVTQTPSHQVTQMGQEVILRCVPISNHLYFYWYRQILGQKVEFLVSFYNNEISEKSEIFDDQFSVERPDGSNFTLKIRSTKLEDSAMYFCASSFPGLAGGGYEQYFGPGTRLTVT.

The rearrangement links TRBV29-1 to TRBJ1-1; a possible D gene is TRBD1 (6 bases). The CDR3 has 13 residues. V lost 8 bases to trimming and J lost 3 bases, with 16 bases between them. CDR1 is SQVTM and CDR2 is ANQGSEA in the germline V gene. Here the CDR3 reads CSSRGGSDTEAFF. In DNA, the CDR3 is TGCAGCTCCCGGGGGGGCTCGGACACTGAAGCTTTCTTT.

The J gene is TRBJ1-1, the V gene TRBV9, with D hard to call. V was trimmed by 0 bases and J by 1 base, leaving 4 bases between them. CDR1 and CDR2 (germline): SGDLS, YYNGEE. The CDR3 has 13 residues. The CDR3 DNA reads as TGTGCCAGCAGCGTAGTAGCGAACACTGAAGCTTTCTTT. Amino acid sequence: CASSVVANTEAFF. Variable domain in full (rest from reference TRBV9 and TRBJ1-1): DSGVTQTPKHLITATGQRVTLRCSPRSGDLSVYWYQQSLDQGLQFLIQYYNGEERAKGNILERFSAQQFPDLHSELNLSSLELGDSALYFCASSVVANTEAFFGQGTRLTVV.

The J gene is TRBJ2-7, the V gene TRBV5-1; 9 nucleotides match TRBD2. The CDR3 totals 16 residues. J gave up 6 bases and V 0 bases, and 10 bases lay outside the gene matches. Germline V lookup: CDR1 SGHRS, CDR2 YFSETQ. The CDR3 here is CASSLVPAGGPIEQYF. The CDR3 DNA follows: TGCGCCAGCAGCTTGGTTCCCGCGGGAGGGCCTATCGAGCAGTACTTC. The whole variable domain, filled in from reference TRBV5-1 and TRBJ2-7, reads KAGVTQTPRYLIKTRGQQVTLSCSPISGHRSVSWYQQTPGQGLQFLFEYFSETQRNKGNFPGRFSGRQFSNSRSEMNVSTLELGDSALYLCASSLVPAGGPIEQYFGPGTRLTVT.

This chain links TRBV5-1 with TRBJ2-7; weak D call: TRBD1 (5 bases). V lost 0 bases and J lost 4, with 17 bases in between. From germline, CDR1 is SGHRS and CDR2 YFSETQ. The CDR3 runs 16 residues. Written as DNA, the CDR3 is TGCGCCAGCAGCTTGGAACCAGGGCTAGATAGATACGAGCAGTACTTC. It specifies CASSLEPGLDRYEQYF.

This chain joins TRBV19 and TRBJ2-6; no reliable D call. Per germline, CDR1 LNHDA and CDR2 SQIVND (reference sequence). Trimming pared 5 bases from V and 3 bases from J, leaving 8 bases between. This CDR3 is 14 amino acids long. The CDR3 sequence: CASSPWGGANVLTF. The CDR3 DNA reads as TGTGCCAGTAGTCCTTGGGGTGGGGCCAACGTCCTGACTTTC.

This chain links TRBV11-2 with TRBJ2-7; D remains unclear. The CDR3 runs 15 residues. CDR1 is SGHAT, CDR2 FQNNGV, per germline. V was trimmed by 3 bases and J by 1 base, leaving 13 bases between them. The CDR3, as DNA: TGTGCCAGCAGCTTCGAAGGATATAGGTCCTACGAGCAGTACTTC. It specifies CASSFEGYRSYEQYF.

The chain employs TRBV12-3 or TRBV12-4 and TRBJ1-2; D call uncertain. This CDR3 comprises 12 residues. V was trimmed by 2 bases and J by 0 bases, leaving 1 base between them. The CDR3 region is CASSLPNYGYTF. Here the CDR3 DNA reads TGTGCCAGCAGTTTACCTAACTATGGCTACACCTTC.